The 30 T cell receptor beta chains given below trace back to one sample, sequenced in a study of T-cell memory formation after mild COVID-19. One entry per CDR3 protein results from TCRdb running MiXCR on the 5' RACE reads. This table has approximately 410,000 distinct CDR3 sequences, under 25% appearing once. The sequenced material came from PBMCs or a T cell subset sorted from them (not recorded which). Source of these receptors: an adult woman who had mild COVID-19 (a few samples of this study predate the infection). Cell type and time point are not known.

The chain recombines TRBV7-9 with TRBJ2-7; D call uncertain. V shed 1 base and J shed 5 bases, with 3 bases lying between them. Per the germline V gene, CDR1 is SEHNR and CDR2 is FQNEAQ (reference sequence). The CDR3 runs to 11 residues. The CDR3 is CASSLVNEQYF. Written as DNA, the CDR3 is TGTGCCAGCAGCTTAGTTAACGAGCAGTACTTC.

The rearrangement links TRBV19 to TRBJ2-5; tentative D call: TRBD2 (5 bases). The V gene lost 9 bases and the J gene lost 1 base, with 9 bases spanning the gap. The CDR3 length is 12 residues. Per the germline V gene, CDR1 is LNHDA and CDR2 is SQIVND (reference sequence). CDR3 region: CASADFQETQYF. DNA for the CDR3: TGTGCCAGCGCGGACTTCCAAGAGACCCAGTACTTC.

The V gene is TRBV7-3, the J gene TRBJ2-3; D not certain. The CDR3 sequence is 13 residues long. Germline V gene lookup returns CDR1 SGHTA and CDR2 FQGTGA. V was clipped by 8 bases and J by 6 bases, with 15 bases between them. Here the CDR3 reads CASGDSGSDTQYF. In DNA, the CDR3 is TGTGCCAGCGGTGACTCTGGGTCTGATACGCAGTATTTT.

This clonotype has only a few counts. This sequence joins TRBV2 and TRBJ2-5, with 8 bases that match TRBD2. CDR1 is SNHLY, CDR2 FYNNEI, per germline. The CDR3 extends over 13 amino acids. Losses at the gene ends were 6 bases for V and 5 bases for J; bases not matched to a gene: 5. The CDR3 is CASSGTSRETQYF. The CDR3 DNA reads as TGTGCCAGCAGCGGGACTAGTCGTGAGACCCAGTACTTC.

The genes are TRBV20-1 and TRBJ2-1; the match to TRBD2 covers 12 bases. V lost 5 bases, J lost 3 bases, and 11 bases stayed unmatched. The V gene's germline CDR1 is DFQATT and CDR2 SNEGSKA (reference sequence). The CDR3 is 17 residues long. The CDR3 DNA follows: TGCAGTGCTGTCCTAGCGGGAGGGGTACAAGGCTACAATGAGCAGTTCTTC. Its protein product is CSAVLAGGVQGYNEQFF.

The rearrangement joins TRBV12-3 or TRBV12-4 to TRBJ2-7; 11 positions match TRBD2. The CDR3 totals 16 residues. V lost 5 bases and J lost 3; bases outside the gene matches: 9. The CDR3, as DNA: TGTGCCAGCAGTCCCGGGACTAGCGGCTTAGACTACGAGCAGTACTTC. It is translated as CASSPGTSGLDYEQYF.

This chain uses TRBV6-1 with TRBJ1-5; 8 bases agree with TRBD1. This CDR3 contains 16 residues. Germline lookup yields CDR1 MNHNS and CDR2 SASEGT. The V segment lost 4 bases and the J segment 1 base; nucleotides outside the gene matches: 6. CDR3 loop: CASSGGQGGSNQPQHF. The CDR3 coding sequence is TGTGCCAGCAGTGGAGGACAGGGCGGGAGCAATCAGCCCCAGCATTTT.

The sample holds a few counts of this clonotype. The rearrangement joins TRBV18 to TRBJ2-1; a possible D gene is TRBD1 (6 bases). Germline CDR1 reads KGHSH; CDR2 reads LQKENI. The CDR3 consists of 14 residues. V was trimmed by 3 bases and J by 4 bases, leaving 10 bases between them. The CDR3 sequence is CASSPDRLYNEQFF. In nucleotides, the CDR3 is TGTGCCAGCTCACCTGACAGGTTATACAATGAGCAGTTCTTC.

The chain carries TRBV4-1 and TRBJ2-1; maybe TRBD2 (6 bases). The germline CDR1 and CDR2 sequences are MGHRA and YSYEKL. CDR3 size: 17 residues. Trimming left V 1 base short and J 2 bases short, with 15 bases between. In DNA form, the CDR3 reads TGCGCCAGCAGCCAAGTCCGCCGGGAGTTCCCCTACAATGAGCAGTTCTTC. Its translation: CASSQVRREFPYNEQFF.

The chain joins TRBV10-2 to TRBJ1-2, with TRBD1 as a possible D gene (5 bases). V was cut by 3 bases and J by 2 bases, with 10 bases left in between. CDR3 length equals 14 residues. CDR1 is WSHSY and CDR2 is SAAADI in the germline V gene. Written as DNA, the CDR3 is TGCGCCAGCAGTGACTCAGGGTTCAACTATGGCTACACCTTC. Encoded protein: CASSDSGFNYGYTF.

In this sample, this clonotype turned up a few times. The chain carries TRBV6-5 and TRBJ2-5; D is tentatively TRBD1 or TRBD2 (5 bases each). Trimming removed 2 bases at V and 4 bases at J, with 11 bases between. Germline V lookup: CDR1 MNHEY, CDR2 SVGAGI. The CDR3 is 14 amino acids. CDR3 residues: CASSYTDGGETQYF. CDR3 bases: TGTGCCAGCAGTTACACCGATGGGGGAGAGACCCAGTACTTC.

The chain uses TRBV20-1 and TRBJ2-5; 7 bases are a match to TRBD2. V was pared by 3 bases and J by 6 bases, with 10 bases of the junction left unmatched. Germline V gene data show CDR1 as DFQATT and CDR2 as SNEGSKA (reference sequence). This CDR3 is 14 amino acids long. CDR3 loop: CSASSVAGRKTQYF. DNA for the CDR3: TGCAGTGCTAGTTCCGTAGCGGGCAGAAAGACCCAGTACTTC.

V gene TRBV24-1 combines with J gene TRBJ1-1; 11 nucleotides line up with TRBD1. This CDR3 comprises 15 residues. CDR1 is KGHDR, CDR2 SFDVKD, per germline. Trimming took 4 bases from V and 11 from J; bases not matched to a gene: 11. CDR3 coding DNA: TGTGCCACCAGTGAAGGATCAACGGGACAGGGGGAGGCTTTCTTT. This encodes CATSEGSTGQGEAFF.

There are a few counts of this clonotype. V usage is TRBV5-1 and J usage is TRBJ2-1, with D unresolved. This CDR3 contains 12 residues. The ends were cut back, 1 base at V and 9 bases at J, with 8 bases in the middle. Germline CDR1 is SGHRS and CDR2 is YFSETQ. This CDR3 is CASSLTRAEQFF. For the CDR3, the DNA is TGCGCCAGCAGCTTGACACGGGCTGAGCAGTTCTTC.

Points on this clonotype: Mismatch with germline at one junction end may stem from a read error. The rearrangement uses TRBV13 and TRBJ2-6, with D perhaps matching TRBD1 or TRBD2 (7 bases each). The germline gives CDR1 PRHDT, CDR2 FYEKMQ (reference sequence). The CDR3 contains 14 residues. CDR3 amino acids: CASSPRGGDNVLTF. In nucleotides, the CDR3 is TGTGCCAGCAGCCCCAGGGGGGGGGACAACGTCCTGACTTTC.

This clonotype was counted between two and nine times. J is TRBJ2-2 and V is TRBV7-2, with unresolved D. Trimming removed 4 bases at V and 0 bases at J, with 9 bases between. Germline V gene sequence: CDR1 SGHTA, CDR2 FQGNSA. This CDR3 region has 15 residues. CDR3 in DNA: TGTGCCAGCAGCTCGGATGGGGCGAACACCGGGGAGCTGTTTTTT. This translates into CASSSDGANTGELFF.

The CDR3 region is CASTRTGSYEQYF. The CDR3 DNA reads TGTGCCAGCACTCGCACGGGATCCTACGAGCAGTACTTC. The chain uses TRBV12-3 or TRBV12-4 and TRBJ2-7; TRBD2 is a possible D gene (5 bases). The CDR3 sequence is 13 residues long. V was cut by 7 bases and J by 1 base, with 11 bases left in between.

The J gene is TRBJ1-1, the V gene TRBV30; tentative D call: TRBD1 (5 bases). Germline V gene lookup returns CDR1 GTSNPN and CDR2 SVGIG (reference sequence). V was trimmed by 5 bases and J by 4 bases, leaving 17 bases between them. The CDR3 runs 14 residues. The CDR3 coding sequence is TGTGCCTGGGAAAGACACCGGGGGAGCACTGAAGCTTTCTTT. Protein product: CAWERHRGSTEAFF.

The chain employs TRBV24-1 and TRBJ2-2; a possible D gene is TRBD1 (6 bases). Trimming pared 4 bases from V and 0 bases from J, leaving 14 bases between. The CDR3 spans 17 residues. The germline CDR1 and CDR2 sequences are KGHDR and SFDVKD. DNA of the CDR3: TGTGCCACCAGTGAAACGACAGGATATACGAACACCGGGGAGCTGTTTTTT. Translated: CATSETTGYTNTGELFF.

This rearrangement joins TRBV29-1 to TRBJ2-3, with 7 bases aligning to TRBD2. The V gene's germline CDR1 is SQVTM and CDR2 ANQGSEA. V was clipped by 0 bases and J by 4 bases; unmatched bases: 4. There are 14 residues in the CDR3. The CDR3 loop is CSVEDGGGPDTQYF. The CDR3 DNA reads as TGCAGCGTTGAAGATGGGGGGGGACCAGATACGCAGTATTTT.

The chain employs TRBV5-1 and TRBJ1-6, with D possibly matching TRBD1 (5 bases). The CDR3 totals 14 residues. Germline values: CDR1 SGHRS, CDR2 YFSETQ. Trimming stripped 2 bases from V and 3 bases from J, with 6 bases between. In DNA form, the CDR3 reads TGCGCCAGCAGCTTTGACAGCTATAATTCACCCCTCCACTTT. Its translation is CASSFDSYNSPLHF.

This clonotype has more than one count but fewer than ten. The chain couples TRBV5-1 to TRBJ2-1; 13 bases line up with TRBD2. The CDR3 length is 15 residues. V shed 4 bases, J shed 12 bases, and the junction held 10 bases outside the gene matches. Germline values: CDR1 SGHRS, CDR2 YFSETQ. CDR3 protein: CASSPGLAGAMAQFF. CDR3 bases: TGCGCCAGCAGCCCTGGACTAGCGGGAGCCATGGCGCAGTTCTTC.

This clonotype was seen only a few times. The chain uses TRBV7-9 and TRBJ2-2; 8 positions match TRBD1. The CDR3 totals 15 residues. Germline V gene sequence: CDR1 SEHNR, CDR2 FQNEAQ (reference sequence). V dropped 6 bases and J dropped 6; count of bases not matched to a gene: 9. In nucleotides, the CDR3 is TGTGCCAGCAGTCGCACTCAGGGGGCCCCCGGGGAGCTGTTTTTT. Protein: CASSRTQGAPGELFF. The full variable domain, with the rest looked up from reference TRBV7-9 and TRBJ2-2, is DTGVSQNPRHKITKRGQNVTFRCDPISEHNRLYWYRQTLGQGPEFLTYFQNEAQLEKSRLLSDRFSAERPKGSFSTLEIQRTEQGDSAMYLCASSRTQGAPGELFFGEGSRLTVL.

The chain recombines TRBV6-2 or TRBV6-3 with TRBJ2-7, with 10 bases that match TRBD2. The germline CDR1 and CDR2 sequences are MNHEY and SVGEGT. V trimming: 2 bases; J trimming: 4 bases; junction bases outside the gene matches: 2. This CDR3 has 14 amino acids. The CDR3 is CASSYRTSGYEQYF. The CDR3 bases are TGTGCCAGCAGTTACAGGACTAGCGGTTACGAGCAGTACTTC.

This clonotype was picked up a small number of times. The chain couples TRBV20-1 to TRBJ2-7, with 7 bases aligning to TRBD1. V lost 3 bases and J lost 5; bases outside the gene matches: 13. Germline V gene data show CDR1 as DFQATT and CDR2 as SNEGSKA (reference sequence). The CDR3 length is 15 residues. Here the CDR3 DNA reads TGCAGTGCTAGGGTGGAGACAGGGATAAACCACGAGCAGTACTTC. This codes for CSARVETGINHEQYF.

There are many counts of this clonotype. This chain connects TRBV12-3 or TRBV12-4 to TRBJ1-3; D is ambiguous. The V gene lost 3 bases and the J gene lost 2 bases, with 2 bases spanning the gap. The length of the CDR3 is 12 residues. The CDR3 here is CASSFTGNTIYF. CDR3 DNA sequence: TGTGCCAGCAGTTTCACTGGAAACACCATATATTTT.

The chain carries TRBV4-2 and TRBJ2-7; 11 positions match TRBD1. The CDR3 totals 15 residues. V trimming: 4 bases; J trimming: 6 bases; junction bases outside the gene matches: 8. Per germline, CDR1 LGHNA and CDR2 YNFKEQ. In nucleotides, the CDR3 is TGTGCCAGCAGCCTCGGACAGGGGGCATTAAGCGAGCAGTACTTC. Translated, it gives CASSLGQGALSEQYF.

This clonotype has only a few counts. The chain has TRBV25-1 and TRBJ2-5, with 11 bases lining up with TRBD2. Germline V gene sequence: CDR1 MGHDK, CDR2 SYGVNS. This CDR3 is 17 amino acids long. J lost 2 bases, V lost 1 base, and 6 bases had no gene match. CDR3 sequence: CASSESLAGGTQETQYF. The CDR3 DNA is TGTGCCAGCAGTGAATCCCTAGCGGGAGGAACGCAAGAGACCCAGTACTTC.

This chain connects TRBV5-6 to TRBJ1-2, with a possible D match to TRBD1 (6 bases). Germline V CDR1 and CDR2: SGHDT, YYEEEE. This CDR3 has 16 amino acids. V lost 3 bases, J lost 0 bases, and 15 bases lay in between. The CDR3 nucleotides are TGTGCCAGCAGCTCCATGCAGGGGTCGGCTAACTATGGCTACACCTTC. Translated: CASSSMQGSANYGYTF.

This clonotype was observed a handful of times. The chain joins TRBV7-8 to TRBJ2-1; 10 bases map to TRBD2. CDR1 is SGHVS, CDR2 FQNEAQ, per germline. J gave up 5 bases and V 5 bases, and 12 bases lay outside the gene matches. The CDR3 length is 17 residues. The CDR3 bases are TGTGCCAGCAGCGCAGGACGAACAGCGGGAGGGCACAATGAGCAGTTCTTC. Protein product: CASSAGRTAGGHNEQFF.